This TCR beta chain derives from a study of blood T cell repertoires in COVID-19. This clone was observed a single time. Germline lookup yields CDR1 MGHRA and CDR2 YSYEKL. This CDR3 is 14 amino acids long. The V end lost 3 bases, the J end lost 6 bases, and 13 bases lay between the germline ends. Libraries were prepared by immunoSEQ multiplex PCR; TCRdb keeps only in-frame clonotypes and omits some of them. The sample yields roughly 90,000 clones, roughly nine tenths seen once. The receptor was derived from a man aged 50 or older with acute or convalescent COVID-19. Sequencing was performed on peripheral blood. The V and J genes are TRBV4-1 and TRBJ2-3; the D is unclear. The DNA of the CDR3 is TGCGCCAGCAGCCAGGAACCTAACGGGGATACGCAGTATTTT. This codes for CASSQEPNGDTQYF.